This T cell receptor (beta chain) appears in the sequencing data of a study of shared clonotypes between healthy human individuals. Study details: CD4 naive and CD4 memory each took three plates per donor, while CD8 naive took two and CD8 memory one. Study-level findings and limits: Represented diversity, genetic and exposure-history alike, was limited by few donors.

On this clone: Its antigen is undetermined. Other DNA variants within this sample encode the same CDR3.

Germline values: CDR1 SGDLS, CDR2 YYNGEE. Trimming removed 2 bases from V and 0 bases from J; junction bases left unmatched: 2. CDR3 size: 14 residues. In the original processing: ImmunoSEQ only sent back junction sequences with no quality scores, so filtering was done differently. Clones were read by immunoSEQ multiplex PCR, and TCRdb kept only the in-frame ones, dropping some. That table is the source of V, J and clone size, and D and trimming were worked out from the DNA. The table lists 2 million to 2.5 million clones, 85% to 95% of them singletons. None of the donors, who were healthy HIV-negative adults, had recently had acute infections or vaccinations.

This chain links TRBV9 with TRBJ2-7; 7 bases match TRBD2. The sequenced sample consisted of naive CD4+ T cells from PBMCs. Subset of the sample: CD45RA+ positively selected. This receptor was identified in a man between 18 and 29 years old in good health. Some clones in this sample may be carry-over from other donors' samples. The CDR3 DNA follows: TGTGCCAGCAGCGTTGGCGGGAGCTCCTACGAGCAGTACTTC. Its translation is CASSVGGSSYEQYF.